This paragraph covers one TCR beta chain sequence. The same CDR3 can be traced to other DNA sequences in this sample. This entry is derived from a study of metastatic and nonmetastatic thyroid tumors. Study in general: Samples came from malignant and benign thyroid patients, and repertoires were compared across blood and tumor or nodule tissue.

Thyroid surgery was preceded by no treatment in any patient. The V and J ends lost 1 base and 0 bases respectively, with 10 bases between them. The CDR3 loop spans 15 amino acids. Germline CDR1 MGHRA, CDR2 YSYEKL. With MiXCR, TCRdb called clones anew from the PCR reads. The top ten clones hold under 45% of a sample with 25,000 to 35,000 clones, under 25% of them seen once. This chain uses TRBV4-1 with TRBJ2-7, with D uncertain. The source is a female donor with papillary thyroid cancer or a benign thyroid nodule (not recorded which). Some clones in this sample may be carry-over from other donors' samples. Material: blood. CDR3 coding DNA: TGCGCCAGCAGCCAAGGGGTACGGAGCTCCTACGAGCAGTACTTC. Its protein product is CASSQGVRSSYEQYF.